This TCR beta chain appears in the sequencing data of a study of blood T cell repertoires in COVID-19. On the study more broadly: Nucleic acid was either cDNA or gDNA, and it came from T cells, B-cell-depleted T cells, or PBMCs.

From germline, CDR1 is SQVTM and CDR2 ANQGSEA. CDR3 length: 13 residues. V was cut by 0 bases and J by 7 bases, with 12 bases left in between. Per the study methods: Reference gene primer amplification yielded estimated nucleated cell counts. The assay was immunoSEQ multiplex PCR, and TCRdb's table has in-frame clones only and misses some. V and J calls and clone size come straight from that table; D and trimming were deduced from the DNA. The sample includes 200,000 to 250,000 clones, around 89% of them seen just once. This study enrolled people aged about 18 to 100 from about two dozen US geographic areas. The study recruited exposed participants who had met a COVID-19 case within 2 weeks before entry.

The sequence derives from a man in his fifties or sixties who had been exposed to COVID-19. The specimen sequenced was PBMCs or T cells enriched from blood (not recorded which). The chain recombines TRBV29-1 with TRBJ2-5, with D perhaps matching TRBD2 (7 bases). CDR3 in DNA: TGCAGCGTTGAAGAGGGAGGGGGTTGGACCCAGTACTTC. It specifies CSVEEGGGWTQYF.